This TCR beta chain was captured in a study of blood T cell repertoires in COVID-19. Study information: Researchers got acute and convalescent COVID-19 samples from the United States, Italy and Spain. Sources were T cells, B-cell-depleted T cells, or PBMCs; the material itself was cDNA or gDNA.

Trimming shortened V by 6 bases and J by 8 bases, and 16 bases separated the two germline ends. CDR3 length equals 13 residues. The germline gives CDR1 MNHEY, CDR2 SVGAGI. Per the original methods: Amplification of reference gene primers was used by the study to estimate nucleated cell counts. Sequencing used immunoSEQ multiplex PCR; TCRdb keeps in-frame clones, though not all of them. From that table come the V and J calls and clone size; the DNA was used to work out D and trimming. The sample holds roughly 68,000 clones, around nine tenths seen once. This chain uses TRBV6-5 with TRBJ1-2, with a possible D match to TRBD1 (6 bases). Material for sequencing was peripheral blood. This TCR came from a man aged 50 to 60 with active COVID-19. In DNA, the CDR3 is TGTGCCAGCAGCCAGGGGCTCGGCGGGGGCTACACCTTC. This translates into CASSQGLGGGYTF.